The rows below give T cell receptor beta chains drawn from one sample of a study of identifying expanded T cells in peripheral blood. Using immunoSEQ multiplex PCR, the repertoire was profiled, and TCRdb retains in-frame clones only, with some absent. The sample includes roughly 100,000 clones, roughly 85% of them seen just once. Material: blood. Every receptor here comes from a person aged 18 to 75 in good health. Both conserved end residues are part of each CDR3. A D gene is named only where the DNA matches it firmly. A clone size is listed for some rows: how often the clone was seen (once, few, many), or a class if it is expanded.

D gene	V gene	J gene	clone size	CDR3 protein	CDR3 DNA
TRBD1	TRBV5-8	TRBJ2-7	.	CASSVQGAPHEQYF	TGTGCCAGCAGCGTACAGGGGGCTCCCCACGAGCAGTACTTC
.	TRBV7-2	TRBJ2-5	.	CASSPSGQASETQYF	TGTGCCAGCAGCCCCTCGGGCCAAGCTTCGGAGACCCAGTACTTC
.	TRBV13	TRBJ1-5	.	CASSLGMNSNQPQHF	TGTGCCAGCAGCTTAGGCATGAATAGCAATCAGCCCCAGCATTTT
.	TRBV10-3	TRBJ2-7	.	CAISDRGSYEQYF	TGTGCCATCAGTGACAGGGGATCCTACGAGCAGTACTTC
.	TRBV4-3	TRBJ1-4	.	CASSQEGLNEKLFF	TGCGCCAGCAGCCAGGAAGGACTTAATGAAAAACTGTTTTTT
TRBD1	TRBV5-1	TRBJ2-5	.	CASSLAGTGKETQYF	TGCGCCAGCAGCTTGGCCGGGACAGGGAAAGAGACCCAGTACTTC
TRBD1	TRBV5-1	TRBJ2-5	.	CASSTGQGQETQYF	TGCGCCAGCAGCACAGGACAGGGCCAAGAGACCCAGTACTTC
.	TRBV19	TRBJ2-1	.	CASGFPYNEQFF	TGTGCCAGTGGGTTCCCCTACAATGAGCAGTTCTTC
.	TRBV28	TRBJ1-2	.	CASSLQVSYGYTF	TGTGCCAGCAGTTTACAGGTATCCTATGGCTACACCTTC
TRBD1	TRBV7-2	TRBJ1-6	.	CASRSRGVGSPLHF	TGTGCCAGCAGATCCAGGGGGGTGGGTTCACCCCTCCACTTT
.	TRBV4-2	TRBJ2-3	.	CASSQDTDTQYF	TGTGCCAGCAGCCAGGACACAGATACGCAGTATTTT
.	TRBV18	TRBJ2-5	.	CASSPLLSGVETQYF	TGTGCCAGCTCACCACTCTTGTCAGGGGTAGAGACCCAGTACTTC
.	TRBV2	TRBJ2-3	.	CASSGYPTDTQYF	TGTGCCAGCAGTGGCTATCCCACAGATACGCAGTATTTT
.	TRBV19	TRBJ2-7	.	CASSIGGAPYEQYF	TGTGCCAGTAGTATCGGCGGGGCCCCCTACGAGCAGTACTTC
TRBD2	TRBV19	TRBJ2-2	.	CASSIRLAGLSNTGELFF	TGTGCCAGTAGTATACGACTAGCGGGGTTATCGAACACCGGGGAGCTGTTTTTT
.	TRBV5-1	TRBJ1-2	once	CASSLRVDYGYTF	TGCGCCAGCAGCCTCCGGGTGGACTATGGCTACACCTTC
.	TRBV9	TRBJ1-1	few	CASSVEVRNTEAFF	TGTGCCAGCAGCGTAGAGGTCCGGAACACTGAAGCTTTCTTT
.	TRBV29-1	TRBJ1-4	.	CSVGGPTDPNEKLFF	TGCAGCGTTGGGGGCCCGACGGACCCTAATGAAAAACTGTTTTTT
.	TRBV15	TRBJ1-2	few	CATTRGTNYGYTF	TGTGCCACCACCAGGGGCACGAACTATGGCTACACCTTC
.	TRBV5-4	TRBJ2-7	.	CASSSDTSRTVGEQYF	TGTGCCAGCAGCTCCGACACGTCCCGGACAGTGGGCGAGCAGTACTTC
.	TRBV21-1	TRBJ1-3	.	CASSKWTNRGLEVGRRNTIYF	TGTGCCAGCAGCAAATGGACCAACCGCGGGCTAGAGGTCGGGCGTAGAAACACCATATATTTT
TRBD1	TRBV5-5	TRBJ2-7	.	CASSPDRVYEQYF	TGTGCCAGCAGCCCGGACAGGGTCTACGAGCAGTACTTC
.	TRBV7-9	TRBJ2-5	.	CASSLGGSETQYF	TGTGCCAGCAGCTTAGGGGGGTCAGAGACCCAGTACTTC
TRBD2	TRBV7-2	TRBJ2-1	.	CASSPASGGNNEQFF	TGTGCCAGCAGCCCCGCTAGCGGGGGAAACAATGAGCAGTTCTTC
.	TRBV5-1	TRBJ1-4	.	CASSLIPEKLFF	TGCGCCAGCAGCTTGATACCTGAAAAACTGTTTTTT
.	TRBV4-3	TRBJ2-1	.	CASSPILPGPGNEQFF	TGCGCCAGCAGCCCCATTTTGCCAGGCCCAGGCAATGAGCAGTTCTTC
TRBD2	TRBV4-1	TRBJ2-5	.	CASSQGGGGLETQYF	TGCGCCAGCAGCCAAGGAGGCGGGGGGCTTGAGACCCAGTACTTC
.	TRBV18	TRBJ2-7	.	CASSPDRSEQYF	TGTGCCAGCTCACCTGACAGGTCCGAGCAGTACTTC
.	TRBV6-1	TRBJ1-2	.	CASSAYTGSNYGYTF	TGTGCCAGCAGTGCCTATACAGGGTCTAACTATGGCTACACCTTC
TRBD1	TRBV4-2	TRBJ2-7	.	CASSPSASRQGPYEQYF	TGTGCCAGCAGCCCCTCGGCCTCCCGACAGGGTCCCTACGAGCAGTACTTC
.	TRBV7-9	TRBJ2-2	.	CASSSEAIGELFF	TGTGCCAGCAGCTCTGAGGCGATCGGGGAGCTGTTTTTT
.	TRBV4-2	TRBJ1-1	.	CASSQALGVNTEAFF	TGTGCCAGCAGCCAAGCGCTAGGGGTGAACACTGAAGCTTTCTTT
.	TRBV27	TRBJ2-7	.	CASSSPGPTALGEQYF	TGTGCCAGCAGTTCGCCAGGCCCAACGGCTCTGGGAGAGCAGTACTTC
.	TRBV5-1	TRBJ2-3	.	CASSPDGAMVNTQYF	TGCGCCAGCAGCCCGGACGGGGCTATGGTGAATACGCAGTATTTT
TRBD1	TRBV5-6	TRBJ2-7	.	CASSHQGVYEQYF	TGTGCCAGCAGCCACCAGGGGGTCTACGAGCAGTACTTC
TRBD1	TRBV7-9	TRBJ2-7	.	CASSGNQGESSYEQYF	TGTGCCAGCAGCGGAAACCAGGGGGAGAGCTCCTACGAGCAGTACTTC
.	TRBV27	TRBJ1-2	.	CANQTGRRLPNYGYTF	TGTGCCAACCAGACGGGGAGGCGTCTCCCTAACTATGGCTACACCTTC
TRBD2	TRBV7-2	TRBJ2-3	.	CASSLTSGGAGTQYF	TGTGCCAGCAGCTTAACTAGCGGGGGGGCCGGTACGCAGTATTTT
TRBD1	TRBV7-9	TRBJ1-1	.	CASSLGPGTANTEAFF	TGTGCCAGCAGCTTAGGCCCCGGGACAGCGAACACTGAAGCTTTCTTT
.	TRBV4-1	TRBJ1-4	.	CASSQVAFNEKLFF	TGCGCCAGCAGCCAAGTGGCCTTTAATGAAAAACTGTTTTTT
.	TRBV7-9	TRBJ2-7	once	CASSLWSGERIHEQYF	TGTGCCAGCAGCTTATGGTCAGGCGAAAGGATCCACGAGCAGTACTTC
TRBD1	TRBV5-6	TRBJ2-7	.	CASSQGTGSHEQYF	TGTGCCAGCAGCCAGGGGACAGGGTCCCACGAGCAGTACTTC
.	TRBV5-1	TRBJ1-6	few	CASSAGAVQDSPLHF	TGCGCCAGCAGTGCGGGGGCAGTGCAGGATTCACCCCTCCACTTT
TRBD1	TRBV19	TRBJ1-2	once	CASSHRQGRNYGYTF	TGTGCCAGTAGTCATCGACAGGGTAGGAACTATGGCTACACCTTC
TRBD2	TRBV2	TRBJ2-1	.	CASKAGETYNEQFF	TGTGCCAGCAAGGCGGGGGAGACCTACAATGAGCAGTTCTTC
TRBD1	TRBV11-2	TRBJ1-4	.	CASSLDSRLGQGTTNEKLFF	TGTGCCAGCAGCTTAGATTCTAGACTGGGACAGGGGACAACTAATGAAAAACTGTTTTTT
TRBD2	TRBV11-3	TRBJ2-1	once	CASSSQGGTDEQFF	TGTGCCAGCAGCTCTCAGGGAGGGACCGATGAGCAGTTCTTC
.	TRBV18	TRBJ2-6	.	CASSPVSAGLSGANVLTF	TGTGCCAGCTCACCTGTAAGTGCGGGTCTCTCTGGGGCCAACGTCCTGACTTTC
.	TRBV11-3	TRBJ2-7	.	CASSSGITPTYEQYF	TGTGCCAGCAGCTCCGGCATTACACCGACCTACGAGCAGTACTTC
.	TRBV15	TRBJ1-2	.	CATGDDYGYTF	TGTGCTACCGGGGATGACTATGGCTACACCTTC
.	TRBV5-4	TRBJ2-1	.	CASSLGGRGSYNEQFF	TGTGCCAGCAGCTTGGGGGGTAGGGGCTCCTACAATGAGCAGTTCTTC
TRBD2	TRBV18	TRBJ2-1	few	CASSPRPGTSGESNEQFF	TGTGCCAGCTCACCGCGCCCCGGGACTAGCGGGGAAAGCAATGAGCAGTTCTTC
.	TRBV5-3	TRBJ1-2	.	CARSRDRHFNYGYTF	TGTGCCAGAAGCAGGGATCGGCATTTTAACTATGGCTACACCTTC
TRBD1	TRBV4-1	TRBJ2-2	.	CASSLITGVKGTGELFF	TGCGCCAGCAGCCTAATAACAGGGGTCAAGGGCACCGGGGAGCTGTTTTTT
.	TRBV9	TRBJ2-5	.	CASSRPGRSLETQYF	TGTGCCAGCAGTCGTCCGGGACGGTCATTGGAGACCCAGTACTTC
TRBD1	TRBV19	TRBJ1-2	.	CASSPRGVQGSGYGYTF	TGTGCCAGTAGTCCGAGGGGGGTACAGGGGTCGGGCTATGGCTACACCTTC